This T cell receptor (beta chain) originates from a study of T-cell memory formation after mild COVID-19. Background on the study: Clustering of TCRs was largely donor specific. Broader study findings: Some SARS-CoV-2-responding clones were already detected in memory before infection. The study found contracting CD4+ clones mainly in CM and EM and contracting CD8+ clones in EMRA.

The germline V gene has CDR1 SGHRS and CDR2 YFSETQ. Trimming took off 1 base at V and 3 bases at J, with 11 bases between the two ends. The CDR3 totals 15 residues. TCRdb re-analysed the 5' RACE reads in MiXCR, keeping a single row per CDR3 protein. The sample records about 130,000 distinct CDR3 sequences, about 5.9% being singletons. This clonotype occurred many times. The antigen is not known. This chain uses TRBV5-1 with TRBJ2-1, with a weak D call TRBD2 (6 bases). The source of this sequence is an adult woman who had mild COVID-19 (a few samples of this study predate the infection). Cell type and time point are not known. Sample: PBMCs or a T cell subset sorted from them (not recorded which). CDR3 residues: CASSLSGADYNEQFF. Written as DNA, the CDR3 is TGCGCCAGCAGCTTGTCGGGAGCGGACTACAATGAGCAGTTCTTC.